The present T cell receptor beta chain was sequenced within a study of blood T cells in healthy people across ages. With a J-beta primer mix and a sample-barcoded 5' primer, a second PCR ran roughly 6 to 11 cycles. TCRdb called the 5' RACE reads again in MiXCR, with one record for every CDR3 protein. This table has under 2 million distinct CDR3 sequences, around 36% appearing once. J lost 2 bases, V lost 6 bases, and 0 bases had no gene match. The germline V gene has CDR1 SQVTM and CDR2 ANQGSEA. The CDR3 spans 12 residues. This clonotype appeared many times. The TCR originated in a woman aged 25 to 39 in good health. Sequencing was done on a sample of blood. The chain recombines TRBV29-1 with TRBJ2-1; the match to TRBD2 covers 8 bases. CDR3 nucleotide sequence: TGCAGCGTAGCGGGGGCCTACAATGAGCAGTTCTTC. Its protein product is CSVAGAYNEQFF.